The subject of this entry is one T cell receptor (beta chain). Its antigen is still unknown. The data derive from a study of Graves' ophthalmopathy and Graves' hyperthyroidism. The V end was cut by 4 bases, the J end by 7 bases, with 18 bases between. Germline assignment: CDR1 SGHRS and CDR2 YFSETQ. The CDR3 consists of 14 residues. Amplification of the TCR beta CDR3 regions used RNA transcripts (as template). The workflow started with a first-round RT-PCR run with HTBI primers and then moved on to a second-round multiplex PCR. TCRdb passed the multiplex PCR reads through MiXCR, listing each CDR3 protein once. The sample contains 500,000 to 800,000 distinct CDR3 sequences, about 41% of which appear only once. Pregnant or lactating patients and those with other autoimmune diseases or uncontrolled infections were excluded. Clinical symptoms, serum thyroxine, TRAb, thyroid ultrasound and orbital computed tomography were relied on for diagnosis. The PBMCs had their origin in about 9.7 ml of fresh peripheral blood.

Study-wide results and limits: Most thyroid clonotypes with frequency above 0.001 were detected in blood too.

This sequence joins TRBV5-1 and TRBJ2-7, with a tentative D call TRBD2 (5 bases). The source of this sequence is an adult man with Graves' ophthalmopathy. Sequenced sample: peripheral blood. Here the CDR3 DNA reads TGCGCCAGCAGCCGAGCCGGGATTACGGGGGAGCAGTACTTC. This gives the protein CASSRAGITGEQYF.